This section outlines one T cell receptor (beta chain) sequence together with its context. Its target is unknown. Sequencing used immunoSEQ version 4 in survey mode. This table comes from immunoSEQ multiplex PCR, and its TCRdb copy is limited to in-frame clones, with some not included. The sample consists of 35,000 to 45,000 clones, over 80% of them appearing once. These data originate in a study of persistence of HIV-infected CD4 T cells. Study background: A median of about 8 years of suppressive ART preceded sampling. Study-wide points: Within sorted populations, more oligoclonal TCRs accompanied more oligoclonal proviruses. Antigen-responding cells were enriched for degenerate expanded CDR3beta sequences. TCR analyses could not target the rare provirus-carrying CMV-responding cells.

This nonspecific control used anti-CD3/anti-CD28 bead stimulation of CD4+ T cells. Responding CD4+ T cells were sorted by upregulation of both CD40 ligand and CD69. J lost 0 bases, V lost 5 bases, and 9 bases had no gene match. Germline V gene data show CDR1 as SGHTA and CDR2 as FQGNSA. This CDR3 has 18 amino acids. The input for sequencing was CD4+ T cells sorted from PBMCs after approximately 19-hour stimulation, taken from a patient who received antiretroviral therapy. The receptor comes from an adult man with HIV who was CMV-seropositive. The chain couples TRBV7-2 to TRBJ2-1, with 11 bases matching TRBD2. DNA of the CDR3: TGTGCCAGCAGCAACATGGGACTAGCGGAAAGCTCCTACAATGAGCAGTTCTTC. Translation gives CASSNMGLAESSYNEQFF.